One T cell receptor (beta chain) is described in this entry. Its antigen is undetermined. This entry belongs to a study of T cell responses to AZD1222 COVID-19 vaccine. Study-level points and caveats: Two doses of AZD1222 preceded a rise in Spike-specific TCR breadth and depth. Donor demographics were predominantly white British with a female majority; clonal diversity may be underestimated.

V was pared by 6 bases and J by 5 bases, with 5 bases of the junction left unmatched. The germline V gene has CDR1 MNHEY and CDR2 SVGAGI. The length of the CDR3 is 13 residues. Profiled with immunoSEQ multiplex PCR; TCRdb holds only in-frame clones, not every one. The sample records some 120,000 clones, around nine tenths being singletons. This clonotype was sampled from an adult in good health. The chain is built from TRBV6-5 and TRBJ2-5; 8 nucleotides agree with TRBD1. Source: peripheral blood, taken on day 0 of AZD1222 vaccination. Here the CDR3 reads CASRGTGLETQYF. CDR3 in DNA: TGTGCCAGCAGGGGGACAGGCCTCGAGACCCAGTACTTC.